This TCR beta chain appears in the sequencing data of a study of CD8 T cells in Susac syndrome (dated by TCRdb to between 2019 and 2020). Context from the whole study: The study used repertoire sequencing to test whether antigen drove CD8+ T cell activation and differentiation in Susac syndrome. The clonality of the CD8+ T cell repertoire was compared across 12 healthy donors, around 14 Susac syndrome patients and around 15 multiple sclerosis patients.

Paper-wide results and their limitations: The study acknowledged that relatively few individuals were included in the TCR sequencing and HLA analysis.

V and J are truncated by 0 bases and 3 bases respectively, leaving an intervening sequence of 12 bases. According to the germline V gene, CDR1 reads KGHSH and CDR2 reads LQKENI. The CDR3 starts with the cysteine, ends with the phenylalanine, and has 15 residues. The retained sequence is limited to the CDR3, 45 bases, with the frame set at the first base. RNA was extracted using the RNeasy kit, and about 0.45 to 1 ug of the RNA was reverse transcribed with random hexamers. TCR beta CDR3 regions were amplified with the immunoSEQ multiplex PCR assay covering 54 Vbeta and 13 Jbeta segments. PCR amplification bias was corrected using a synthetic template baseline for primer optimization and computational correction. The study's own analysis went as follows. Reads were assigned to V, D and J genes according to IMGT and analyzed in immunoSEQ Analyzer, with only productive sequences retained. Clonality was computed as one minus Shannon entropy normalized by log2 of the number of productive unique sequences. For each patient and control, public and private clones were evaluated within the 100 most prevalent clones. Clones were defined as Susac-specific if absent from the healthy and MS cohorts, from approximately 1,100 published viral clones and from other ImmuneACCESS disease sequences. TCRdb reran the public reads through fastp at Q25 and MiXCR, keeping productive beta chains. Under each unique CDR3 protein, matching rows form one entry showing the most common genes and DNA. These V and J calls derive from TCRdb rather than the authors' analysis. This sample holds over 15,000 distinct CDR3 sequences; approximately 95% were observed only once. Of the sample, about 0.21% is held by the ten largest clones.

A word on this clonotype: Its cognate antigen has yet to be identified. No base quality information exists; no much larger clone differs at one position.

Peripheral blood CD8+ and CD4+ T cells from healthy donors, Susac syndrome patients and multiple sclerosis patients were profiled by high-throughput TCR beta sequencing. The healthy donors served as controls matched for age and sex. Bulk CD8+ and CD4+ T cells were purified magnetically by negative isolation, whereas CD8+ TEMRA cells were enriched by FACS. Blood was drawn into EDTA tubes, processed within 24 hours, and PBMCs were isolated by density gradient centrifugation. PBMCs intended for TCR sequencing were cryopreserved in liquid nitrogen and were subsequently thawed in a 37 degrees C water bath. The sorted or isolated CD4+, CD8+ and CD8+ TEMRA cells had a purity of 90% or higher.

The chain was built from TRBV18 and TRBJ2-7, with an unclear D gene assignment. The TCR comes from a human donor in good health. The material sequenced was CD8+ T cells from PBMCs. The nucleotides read TGTGCCAGCTCACCACCGACCGGGCTCAGCTACGAGCAGTACTTC. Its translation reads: CASSPPTGLSYEQYF.